The 30 T cell receptor beta chains presented below share a single source sample, sequenced in a study of T cell responses to AZD1222 COVID-19 vaccine. This table comes from immunoSEQ multiplex PCR, and its TCRdb copy is limited to in-frame clones, with some not included. The sample carries 75,000 to 100,000 clones, over 75% recorded once. The sample here was peripheral blood, taken on day 0 of AZD1222 vaccination. These receptor sequences come from an adult in good health.

The V call is TRBV7-6, the J call TRBJ2-7, with TRBD1 as a possible D gene (8 bases). Germline V gene data show CDR1 as SGHVS and CDR2 as FNYEAQ. This CDR3 contains 15 residues. The germline V and J ends were trimmed by 10 bases and 1 base, with 20 bases remaining between them. The CDR3 DNA reads TGTGCCACCGGGGGGCAGGGGGCATATTCCTACGAGCAGTACTTC. Its protein product is CATGGQGAYSYEQYF.

Written as DNA, the CDR3 is TGTGCCAGCACCACTTCCGGGACGCTTGCAACTAATGAAAAACTGTTTTTT. It codes for CASTTSGTLATNEKLFF. The chain recombines TRBV28 with TRBJ1-4; D is possibly TRBD1 (5 bases). V was cut by 7 bases and J by 0 bases, with 18 bases left in between. CDR1 and CDR2 from the germline V gene are MDHEN and SYDVKM. The CDR3 consists of 17 residues.

The V call is TRBV10-1, the J call TRBJ1-2; no reliable D call. This CDR3 is built from 17 residues. In germline, CDR1 is WNHNN, CDR2 SYGVQD (reference sequence). Trimming took 7 bases from V and 3 from J, leaving 24 bases between them. CDR3 sequence (DNA): TGCGCCAGCATGGACCTATCAAGTTTAGGTAGTGACTATGGCTACACCTTC. Protein product: CASMDLSSLGSDYGYTF.

This chain links TRBV20-1 with TRBJ1-1; a possible D gene is TRBD1 (5 bases). Germline CDR1 and CDR2: DFQATT and SNEGSKA (reference sequence). V was pared by 3 bases and J by 1 base, with 9 bases between. The CDR3 has 13 amino acids. CDR3 in amino acids: CSASGRGNTEAFF. In DNA form, the CDR3 reads TGCAGTGCTAGTGGGAGGGGGAACACTGAAGCTTTCTTT.

This rearrangement joins TRBV5-1 to TRBJ2-5; 7 bases line up with TRBD1. The length of the CDR3 is 16 residues. CDR1 is SGHRS and CDR2 is YFSETQ in the germline V gene. Unmatched junction bases numbered 7, after V lost 0 bases and J lost 2 bases. The CDR3 region has the DNA TGCGCCAGCAGCTTGGAGACAGGGTCCCGTCAAGAGACCCAGTACTTC. As protein: CASSLETGSRQETQYF.

The V and J genes are TRBV29-1 and TRBJ1-1, with D perhaps matching TRBD1 (6 bases). Germline loops: CDR1 SQVTM, CDR2 ANQGSEA. Deletions cut 4 bases from V and 2 bases from J, with 11 bases between. The CDR3 consists of 13 residues. Here the CDR3 reads CSVVGRGNTEAFF. DNA of the CDR3: TGCAGCGTTGTGGGCAGGGGCAACACTGAAGCTTTCTTT.

This chain joins TRBV2 and TRBJ1-2; D call uncertain. Germline CDR1 SNHLY, CDR2 FYNNEI. Trimming left V 2 bases short and J 1 base short, with 5 bases between. This CDR3 is 13 amino acids long. In DNA, the CDR3 is TGTGCCAGCAGTGAACGAATTAACTATGGCTACACCTTC. Protein: CASSERINYGYTF.

The V and J genes are TRBV12-3 or TRBV12-4 and TRBJ1-1, with TRBD1 identical over 8 bases. The CDR3 sequence is 13 residues long. V lost 8 bases, J lost 2 bases, and 4 bases stayed unmatched. This CDR3 is CASEDRGNTEAFF. CDR3 DNA sequence: TGTGCCAGCGAAGACAGGGGAAACACTGAAGCTTTCTTT.

This clone was seen a few times. V gene TRBV19 combines with J gene TRBJ1-1; TRBD1 might be the D (5 bases). Germline-derived CDR1 and CDR2 are LNHDA and SQIVND (reference sequence). This CDR3 is 15 amino acids long. Trimming removed 5 bases at V and 4 bases at J, with 17 bases between. CDR3 DNA: TGTGCCAGTAGTCCGAGGGGCCCGGGGAGCACTGAAGCTTTCTTT. It encodes CASSPRGPGSTEAFF.

The rearrangement joins TRBV5-8 to TRBJ1-5; D gene unclear. V gave up 0 bases and J gave up 7 bases, with 11 bases separating them. CDR3 length equals 14 residues. From germline, CDR1 is SGHTS and CDR2 YDEGEE. CDR3 sequence reads: CASSLVRHRQPQHF. In DNA form, the CDR3 reads TGTGCCAGCAGCTTGGTCCGACATAGGCAGCCCCAGCATTTT.

The chain carries TRBV5-6 and TRBJ1-4, with TRBD1 matching over 8 bases. Germline V gene data show CDR1 as SGHDT and CDR2 as YYEEEE. Unmatched junction bases numbered 5, after V lost 7 bases and J lost 6 bases. This CDR3 region has 13 residues. The CDR3: CASSGQDDEKLFF. The CDR3 DNA reads TGTGCCAGCTCGGGACAGGACGATGAAAAACTGTTTTTT.

V and J are TRBV15 and TRBJ2-1; D not certain. Per germline, CDR1 LNHNV and CDR2 YYDKDF (reference sequence). The CDR3 is made up of 15 amino acids. V gave up 3 bases and J gave up 8 bases, with 17 bases separating them. The CDR3 is CATSSSKRLTDEQFF. DNA for the CDR3: TGTGCCACCAGCAGTTCAAAACGGCTAACGGATGAGCAGTTCTTC.

The rearrangement joins TRBV11-3 to TRBJ1-1; D unclear. Germline lookup yields CDR1 SGHNT and CDR2 YENEEA. V dropped 1 base and J dropped 5 bases, with 8 bases sitting between them. CDR3 length: 13 residues. CDR3 sequence: CASSLADGTEAFF. As DNA, the CDR3 is TGTGCCAGCAGCTTAGCGGACGGGACTGAAGCTTTCTTT. The whole variable domain, remainder taken from reference TRBV11-3 and TRBJ1-1, is EAGVVQSPRYKIIEKKQPVAFWCNPISGHNTLYWYLQNLGQGPELLIRYENEEAVDDSQLPKDRFSAERLKGVDSTLKIQPAELGDSAVYLCASSLADGTEAFFGQGTRLTVV.

The chain carries TRBV28 and TRBJ2-7, with D perhaps TRBD1 (6 bases). The germline CDR1 and CDR2 sequences are MDHEN and SYDVKM. This CDR3 has 16 amino acids. V lost 4 bases to trimming and J lost 2 bases, with 18 bases between them. The CDR3 region has the DNA TGTGCCAGCAGTTCGTACCCTCAGGGGAAAGCCTACGAGCAGTACTTC. This gives the protein CASSSYPQGKAYEQYF.

The CDR3, as DNA: TGTGCCAGCAGTTATAGCCTAGCGGGGGAAGAGACCCAGTACTTC. Its protein product is CASSYSLAGEETQYF. The chain uses TRBV6-6 and TRBJ2-5; TRBD2 matches at 10 bases. Germline CDR1 reads MNHNY; CDR2 reads SVGAGI (reference sequence). The length of the CDR3 is 15 residues. V shed 3 bases and J 3 bases; nucleotides not matched to a gene: 4.

The V gene is TRBV7-8, the J gene TRBJ1-5, with D possibly TRBD1 on 6 matching bases. Germline CDR1 is SGHVS and CDR2 is FQNEAQ. The CDR3 is made up of 13 amino acids. Trimming removed 5 bases at V and 8 bases at J, with 13 bases between. The CDR3 loop reads CASSRDRTEPQHF. CDR3 bases: TGTGCCAGCAGCCGCGACAGGACCGAGCCCCAGCATTTT.

The rearrangement links TRBV19 to TRBJ2-3; D is perhaps TRBD2 (5 bases). The germline CDR1 and CDR2 sequences are LNHDA and SQIVND (reference sequence). Trimming left V 3 bases short and J 5 bases short, with 9 bases between. The CDR3 runs 13 residues. This CDR3 reads CASSIRGRDTQYF. The CDR3 DNA reads as TGTGCCAGTAGTATCCGGGGTCGAGATACGCAGTATTTT.

This chain connects TRBV7-2 to TRBJ2-4; D uncertain. V was cut by 1 base and J by 3 bases, with 16 bases left in between. The CDR3 runs 17 residues. The germline CDR1 and CDR2 sequences are SGHTA and FQGNSA. CDR3: CASSLGGWAVGKNIQYF. The CDR3 nucleotides read TGTGCCAGCAGCTTAGGGGGTTGGGCGGTCGGCAAAAACATTCAGTACTTC.

V is TRBV30 and J is TRBJ2-1; weak D call: TRBD1 (8 bases). CDR1 is GTSNPN and CDR2 is SVGIG in the germline V gene (reference sequence). This CDR3 has 15 amino acids. The V gene lost 2 bases and the J gene lost 7 bases, with 18 bases spanning the gap. Written as DNA, the CDR3 is TGTGCCTGGAGTTACAGGGGGGGCGGTATGAATGAGCAGTTCTTC. Its protein product is CAWSYRGGGMNEQFF.

J is TRBJ1-5 and V is TRBV6-2 or TRBV6-3, with TRBD1 matching over 7 bases. This CDR3 is built from 15 residues. Germline V CDR1 and CDR2: MNHEY, SVGEGT. V lost 4 bases and J lost 1; bases outside the gene matches: 4. The CDR3 DNA sequence: TGTGCCAGCAGTTCTGCAGGGGGGAGCAATCAGCCCCAGCATTTT. The encoded protein is CASSSAGGSNQPQHF.

The chain joins TRBV5-1 to TRBJ1-2, with a tentative D call TRBD1 (6 bases). With 0 bases removed from V and 7 bases from J, the gap between germline ends came to 13 bases. Germline-derived CDR1 and CDR2 are SGHRS and YFSETQ. The CDR3 is 14 amino acids. The chain's CDR3 is CASSLDAGGGGYTF. CDR3 DNA sequence: TGCGCCAGCAGCTTGGATGCCGGGGGCGGTGGCTACACCTTC.

The rearrangement links TRBV18 to TRBJ1-2; 8 positions match TRBD1. The CDR3 totals 14 residues. The germline CDR1 and CDR2 sequences are KGHSH and LQKENI. The junction had 4 bases not matched to a gene; V was cut back by 4 bases and J by 3 bases. CDR3 loop: CASSLQGGDYGYTF. In DNA form, the CDR3 reads TGTGCCAGCTCACTACAGGGGGGAGACTATGGCTACACCTTC.

V usage is TRBV5-6 and J usage is TRBJ1-2, with D possibly matching TRBD1 (5 bases). There are 12 residues in the CDR3. CDR1 and CDR2 (germline): SGHDT, YYEEEE. With 6 bases removed from V and 5 bases from J, the gap between germline ends came to 11 bases. CDR3 nucleotides: TGTGCCAGCACCCGGGAGGGGTATGGCTACACCTTC. Translating it yields CASTREGYGYTF.

The chain combines TRBV7-2 with TRBJ1-2; TRBD1 is a possible D gene (6 bases). The CDR3 has 16 residues. V was pared by 5 bases and J by 3 bases, with 19 bases between. Looked up from germline, CDR1 is SGHTA and CDR2 is FQGNSA. The CDR3 region is CASSLGSQQGHYGYTF. Here the CDR3 DNA reads TGTGCCAGCAGCCTTGGTTCCCAACAGGGACACTATGGCTACACCTTC. Drawing the rest from reference TRBV7-2 and TRBJ1-2, the complete variable domain is GAGVSQSPSNKVTEKGKDVELRCDPISGHTALYWYRQSLGQGLEFLIYFQGNSAPDKSGLPSDRFSAERTGGSVSTLTIQRTQQEDSAVYLCASSLGSQQGHYGYTFGSGTRLTVV.

This clone was seen a few times. J is TRBJ1-5 and V is TRBV10-2, with TRBD1 matching 7 bases. The ends lost 8 bases at V and 6 bases at J; junction bases unmatched: 13. The CDR3 runs 15 residues. Germline CDR1 and CDR2: WSHSY and SAAADI. DNA for the CDR3: TGCGCCAGCCACTCAACAGGGGCGAGGGGTCAGCCCCAGCATTTT. This translates into CASHSTGARGQPQHF.

This sequence joins TRBV20-1 and TRBJ2-3; D may be TRBD2 (5 bases). The CDR3 runs 14 residues. Trimming removed 6 bases from V and 6 bases from J, with 19 bases in between. Germline V gene lookup returns CDR1 DFQATT and CDR2 SNEGSKA (reference sequence). The CDR3 DNA reads as TGCAGTGCCAGTCTCGGACTCCGAGCCGATACGCAGTATTTT. Its translation: CSASLGLRADTQYF.

This clone showed up just once. The V call is TRBV5-1, the J call TRBJ2-7, with 11 bases identical to TRBD2. V shed 0 bases, J shed 5 bases, and the junction held 4 bases outside the gene matches. Germline CDR1 SGHRS, CDR2 YFSETQ. This CDR3 contains 15 residues. Written as DNA, the CDR3 is TGCGCCAGCAGCTTGGGTAGCGGGGGGGCCCACGAGCAGTACTTC. Protein product: CASSLGSGGAHEQYF.

The chain recombines TRBV3-1 (or the pseudogene TRBV3-2) with TRBJ1-1; TRBD1 agrees at 8 bases. There are 14 residues in the CDR3. Germline-derived CDR1 and CDR2 are LGHDT and YNNKEL (reference sequence). V lost 4 bases to trimming and J lost 1 base; unmatched junction nucleotides: 2. CDR3 DNA sequence: TGTGCCAGCAGCCTAGGGACAGGGAACACTGAAGCTTTCTTT. The encoded protein is CASSLGTGNTEAFF.

This rearrangement joins TRBV7-9 to TRBJ2-3, with D hard to call. Germline values: CDR1 SEHNR, CDR2 FQNEAQ (reference sequence). CDR3 size: 13 residues. With 7 bases removed from V and 1 base from J, the gap between germline ends came to 9 bases. The CDR3 is CASTPLRTDTQYF. DNA for the CDR3: TGTGCCAGCACCCCGCTACGCACAGATACGCAGTATTTT.

CDR3 nucleotide sequence: TGTGCCAGCAGCTCCCTAGCGGGGGGCGTACAGCAGTACTTC. It encodes CASSSLAGGVQQYF. This chain links TRBV6-5 with TRBJ2-7; 11 bases fit TRBD2. The germline CDR1 and CDR2 sequences are MNHEY and SVGAGI. The CDR3 sequence is 14 residues long. V was pared by 6 bases and J by 8 bases, with 9 bases of the junction left unmatched.